This TCR beta chain was retrieved from a study of blood T cells in healthy people across ages. As to this clonotype: Germline is not matched at one junction end, which may reflect a read error.

Alongside a J-beta primer mix, a sample-barcoded 5' primer served in a second PCR lasting roughly 7 to 12 cycles. Each CDR3 protein is one row after TCRdb ran MiXCR on the 5' RACE reads. This table has fewer than 2 million distinct CDR3 sequences, about 39% appearing once. The CDR3 length is 12 residues. Germline assignment: CDR1 SSHAT and CDR2 FNYEAQ (reference sequence). This chain connects TRBV7-7 to TRBJ2-1, with D perhaps TRBD1 (5 bases). The sample consisted of blood. The sequence was collected from a human donor in good health. In nucleotides, the CDR3 is TGTGCTAGCAGCCAACCCATAGGGGCCCTGTTCTTC. Its translation: CASSQPIGALFF.